This record concerns one T cell receptor (beta chain) sequence. The antigen is unknown. This record belongs to a study of shared clonotypes between healthy human individuals. Study results and limitations: Generation of non-shared clonotypes was less probable than generation of clonotypes shared by all four donors.

All donors qualified as healthy HIV-negative adults and had experienced no recent acute infections or vaccinations. Each sample came from a Caucasian adult donor living in Nashville, Tennessee. The study separated CD4+ cells into CD45RA+ naive and CD45RA-negative memory subsets. Sequencing was performed with immunoSEQ multiplex PCR; in TCRdb, only in-frame clones are kept and a portion is missing. This sample carries about 2.4 million clones, roughly 93% of them seen once, and the ten largest clones take roughly 0.39%. The sequence was collected from a man between 18 and 35 years old in good health. Some clones in this sample may be carry-over from other donors' samples. The source material was naive CD4+ T cells from PBMCs. Sample subset: CD45RA+ positively selected.

DNA of the CDR3: TGTGCCAGCAGCATTCCGCAGGGAACATATGGCTACACCTTC. It specifies CASSIPQGTYGYTF. The J gene is TRBJ1-2, the V gene TRBV11-2; tentative D call: TRBD1 (5 bases). This CDR3 region has 14 residues. Germline V gene sequence: CDR1 SGHAT, CDR2 FQNNGV. Between the trimmed V and J ends, which lost 5 bases and 5 bases, there was a span of 15 bases.